Sequencing of this T cell receptor (beta chain) was carried out in a study of cytomegalovirus exposure and HLA in healthy donors. Study findings and constraints: The finding came from a later analysis; first-cohort TCR clusters tended to co-occur in the 95 to 150 validation repertoires. In vitro confirmation showed three CMV-associated chains to be CMV antigen specific. According to the study, around 160 TCR beta chains were cytomegalovirus-associated. High specificity and sensitivity for cytomegalovirus status were reported for the classifier.

Of note for this clone: Its specificity is unknown.

Libraries were prepared by immunoSEQ multiplex PCR; TCRdb keeps only in-frame clonotypes and omits some of them. The sample comprises 260,000 or so clones, about 90% of which are singletons, and 3.1% rests with the top ten. The CDR3 has 15 amino acids. CDR1 is WSHSY and CDR2 is SAAADI in the germline V gene. Losses at the gene ends were 7 bases for V and 0 bases for J; bases not matched to a gene: 9. This receptor was obtained from a woman in her twenties or thirties in good health and CMV-seronegative. V and J are TRBV10-2 and TRBJ2-7, with 7 bases identical to TRBD1. The specimen sequenced was PBMCs. Here the CDR3 reads CASTDWTGSSYEQYF. The CDR3 nucleotides are TGCGCCAGCACCGATTGGACAGGTTCCTCCTACGAGCAGTACTTC.